This T cell receptor beta chain was observed in a study of spatial heterogeneity in lung cancer. Study-wide background: TCR transcript counts in tumor regions correlated strongly with a T cell module score from matched bulk RNA-seq. Study-level findings and limits: It was found that expanded intratumoral alpha and beta TCR counts tracked tumor mutation counts.

The time point denotes: sample taken at primary tumor resection. The donors, fewer than 95 patients with untreated early-stage non-small cell lung cancer, provided the samples. Whole RNA was taken from tumor, nontumor lung or frozen PBMC; it was then sequenced unsorted. The CDR3 consists of 15 residues. CDR1 and CDR2 from the germline V gene are LGHDT and YNNKEL (reference sequence). The V and J ends lost 0 bases and 9 bases respectively, with 15 bases between them. This clonotype is medium-sized. Its antigen remains unknown. On each TCR cDNA molecule, a unique molecular identifier was present. MiXCR, run by TCRdb on the 5' RACE reads, gives a single entry per CDR3 protein. This repertoire shows 10,000 to 15,000 distinct CDR3 sequences, 6.6% found once; its top ten account for around 3.5%.

This chain links TRBV3-1 with TRBJ1-5; D perhaps matches TRBD1 (6 bases). The sequence came from a female donor with early-stage non-small cell lung cancer. Sequencing used lung tumor tissue, obtained at surgery. The CDR3 reads CASSQEPGDARPQHF. The CDR3 DNA reads as TGTGCCAGCAGCCAAGAGCCAGGGGATGCGAGGCCCCAGCATTTT.